This T cell receptor beta chain comes out of a study of molecular identifiers for immune sequencing clone quantification. Study as a whole: In replicates, RNA taken from 20,000 or 100,000 naive CD8 cells was divided five ways, and four portions underwent sequencing.

Previously described methods and listed TCR primers produced bulk TCR libraries. TCRdb recomputed calls from the PCR reads with MiXCR, one row per CDR3 protein. The sample records about 54,000 distinct CDR3 sequences, approximately 26% being singletons. CDR1 and CDR2 from the germline V gene are SGDLS and YYNGEE. The CDR3 is 14 residues long. Study-level points and caveats: The study reportedly detected spiked Jurkat TCR RNA from one cell among over 950,000 naive cells.

Worth noting for this clonotype: Its antigen is unidentified. One base away lies a much larger clone, so this may be a sequencing read error.

The gene calls are TRBV9 and TRBJ2-7, with TRBD1 matching over 7 bases. This clonotype was sampled from a human donor in good health. Some libraries in this study had Jurkat cell RNA spiked in. Material for sequencing was naive CD8+ T cells from blood, with Jurkat cell RNA spiked in. The subset here: FACS-sorted CD8+CD4-CCR7+CD45RA+ naive T cells. The CDR3 nucleotides read TGTGCCGGCAGCACTCAAGACAGGGTCCACGAGCAGTACTTC. Protein sequence: CAGSTQDRVHEQYF.